One sample yielded the 12 T cell receptor beta chains listed below, sequenced in a study of read filtering for tumor transcriptome and immune sequencing (dated by TCRdb to between 2020 and 2021). Sequencing relied on an Illumina HiSeq 4000. Starting from approximately 400 ng RNA, TCR libraries were constructed with the Immunoverse kit using molecular barcoded adaptors that cover the alpha/delta and beta/gamma chains. The raw public data were reprocessed by TCRdb itself: fastp quality trimming at Q25, MiXCR clonotype calling, in-frame beta chains only. Rows with one shared CDR3 protein collapse into an entry with the most common genes and DNA. In this sample the table shows approximately 140,000 distinct CDR3 sequences, approximately 13% of which occur a single time. The top ten clonotypes cover more than 6.5% of the sample. The sequenced sample consisted of a population of CD138-negative cells sorted from bone marrow. In the paper's terms, the cell subset or site label means: bone marrow mononuclear cells depleted of CD138+ plasma/myeloma cells by negative magnetic selection. These receptors all stem from a donor over 35 with multiple myeloma.

In regard to this clonotype: A much larger clone lies a single base off, so this may be a read error. The chain links TRBV12-3 or TRBV12-4 to TRBJ2-7; 8 bases line up with TRBD1. V was clipped by 6 bases and J by 3 bases; unmatched bases: 4. The CDR3 is made up of 13 amino acids. CDR3 sequence (DNA): TGTGCCAGCAGCCCGGGACAGGTCTACGAGCAGTACTTC. Its translation: CASSPGQVYEQYF.

This clonotype was seen repeatedly, ten times or more. The rearrangement joins TRBV5-1 to TRBJ2-7, with D possibly TRBD1 on 5 matching bases. Per the germline V gene, CDR1 is SGHRS and CDR2 is YFSETQ. Trimming stripped 4 bases from V and 0 bases from J, with 11 bases between. The CDR3 totals 14 residues. The CDR3 protein is CASSPREPSYEQYF. DNA of the CDR3: TGCGCCAGCAGCCCCAGGGAACCCTCCTACGAGCAGTACTTC. Complete variable domain (other parts from reference TRBV5-1 and TRBJ2-7): KAGVTQTPRYLIKTRGQQVTLSCSPISGHRSVSWYQQTPGQGLQFLFEYFSETQRNKGNFPGRFSGRQFSNSRSEMNVSTLELGDSALYLCASSPREPSYEQYFGPGTRLTVT.

This clonotype has ten or more counts. The chain employs TRBV20-1 and TRBJ2-1; 7 nucleotides line up with TRBD2. The CDR3 is 16 residues long. Germline CDR1 is DFQATT and CDR2 is SNEGSKA (reference sequence). The V and J ends lost 4 bases and 6 bases, in that order; junction bases with no gene match: 15. Here the CDR3 DNA reads TGCAGTGCTACCAAGGGTACGGGGGGAGTGGCCAATGAGCAGTTCTTC. The encoded protein is CSATKGTGGVANEQFF.

This clonotype has ten or more counts. The rearrangement uses TRBV30 and TRBJ2-7, with unresolved D. Trimming took 0 bases from V and 4 from J, leaving 7 bases between them. The germline V gene encodes CDR1 GTSNPN and CDR2 SVGIG (reference sequence). The CDR3 contains 12 residues. CDR3 region: CAWSVSRYEQYF. CDR3 DNA sequence: TGTGCCTGGAGTGTATCTCGATACGAGCAGTACTTC. The entire variable domain, with the rest obtained from reference TRBV30 and TRBJ2-7, is as follows: SQTIHQWPATLVQPVGSPLSLECTVEGTSNPNLYWYRQAAGRGLQLLFYSVGIGQISSEVPQNLSASRPQDRQFILSSKKLLLSDSGFYLCAWSVSRYEQYFGPGTRLTVT.

This chain uses TRBV5-6 with TRBJ2-7, with D uncertain. This CDR3 is built from 13 residues. Germline V gene lookup returns CDR1 SGHDT and CDR2 YYEEEE. Trimming took 3 bases from V and 3 from J, leaving 10 bases between them. CDR3 region: CASSWGRSYEQYF. DNA of the CDR3: TGTGCCAGCAGCTGGGGTAGGAGCTACGAGCAGTACTTC.

On this clonotype: Just one base apart from a much larger clone, this may be a read error. This sequence joins TRBV7-9 and TRBJ2-7; D may be TRBD1 or TRBD2 (5 bases each). The CDR3 length is 14 residues. V was cut by 5 bases and J by 2 bases, with 13 bases left in between. CDR1 and CDR2 (germline): SEHNR, FQNEAQ (reference sequence). The chain's CDR3 is CASSPWDGAYEQYF. CDR3 bases: TGTGCCAGCAGCCCATGGGACGGGGCCTACGAGCAGTACTTC.

This clonotype occurred many times. The genes are TRBV19 and TRBJ1-4; 8 bases agree with TRBD1. The germline CDR1 and CDR2 sequences are LNHDA and SQIVND (reference sequence). The CDR3 is made up of 16 amino acids. J was trimmed by 2 bases and V by 4 bases; bases with no gene match: 6. This CDR3 is CASSNGQGATNEKLFF. CDR3 DNA: TGTGCCAGTAGTAATGGACAGGGAGCGACTAATGAAAAACTGTTTTTT. The whole variable domain, remainder taken from reference TRBV19 and TRBJ1-4, is DGGITQSPKYLFRKEGQNVTLSCEQNLNHDAMYWYRQDPGQGLRLIYYSQIVNDFQKGDIAEGYSVSREKKESFPLTVTSAQKNPTAFYLCASSNGQGATNEKLFFGSGTQLSVL.

This clonotype showed up many times. This rearrangement joins TRBV29-1 to TRBJ2-7, with 8 bases identical to TRBD1. Germline V gene data show CDR1 as SQVTM and CDR2 as ANQGSEA. Germline trimming cut 5 bases from V and 5 bases from J; bases unmatched to any gene: 29. This CDR3 has 20 residues. CDR3 protein: CSVSWRQYLKDREILHEQYF. The CDR3 DNA reads TGCAGCGTTTCTTGGCGCCAATATCTGAAGGACAGGGAAATTCTGCACGAGCAGTACTTC.

This clonotype was counted ten times or more. The rearrangement links TRBV6-4 to TRBJ2-1, with 14 bases matching TRBD2. The CDR3 contains 13 residues. Germline values: CDR1 MRHNA, CDR2 SNTAGT. The ends lost 8 bases at V and 16 bases at J; junction bases unmatched: 10. CDR3 in DNA: TGTGCCAGCGACCGACTAGCGGGAGGGGTTATCTTCTTC. Amino acid sequence: CASDRLAGGVIFF.

CDR3 protein: CASSPRPGAYNEQFF. The CDR3 region has the DNA TGTGCCAGCTCCCCCAGACCTGGGGCCTACAATGAGCAGTTCTTC. This chain connects TRBV11-3 to TRBJ2-1, with D hard to call. Germline CDR1 is SGHNT and CDR2 is YENEEA. The CDR3 is 15 amino acids. V was shortened by 8 bases and J by 2 bases, with 16 bases between the two germline ends.

The table lists this clonotype with many counts. In nucleotides, the CDR3 is TGTGCCAGCAGGGGCCCCGGGGGGCTGGAGCTCCAGGCGTATTTT. Protein sequence: CASRGPGGLELQAYF. This sequence joins TRBV12-3 or TRBV12-4 and TRBJ2-3; the D gene is possibly TRBD2 (7 bases). The CDR3 is made up of 15 amino acids. V was cut by 6 bases and J by 14 bases, with 27 bases left in between.

This clonotype was found many times. The chain couples TRBV5-1 to TRBJ2-6, with 13 bases that match TRBD2. V was pared by 0 bases and J by 2 bases, with 2 bases of the junction left unmatched. The CDR3 covers 18 residues. The germline V gene has CDR1 SGHRS and CDR2 YFSETQ. CDR3 bases: TGCGCCAGCAGCTTGGACGGACTAGCGGGAGCTGGGGCCAACGTCCTGACTTTC. Amino acids: CASSLDGLAGAGANVLTF.